This is a list of T cell receptor beta chains from one sample in a study of human T cells and chemical hapten exposure. TCRdb re-derived calls from the RACE reads in MiXCR, one entry per CDR3 protein. The sample holds about 98,000 distinct CDR3 sequences, about a tenth seen once. Here the sequenced sample was whole blood, taken in connection with sensitization to the hapten diphenylcyclopropenone (DPC). These receptors came from a woman aged 55-75 years with alopecia areata. Some clones in this sample may be carry-over from other donors' samples. CDR3s include the opening cysteine and the closing phenylalanine or tryptophan. A D gene is named only where the DNA matches it firmly. Some rows have no size entry. The others give once, few or many, or a class for an expanded clone.

D gene,clone size,V gene,CDR3 length,CDR3 protein
.,many,TRBV29-1,13,CSVPASNSYEQYF
.,few,TRBV7-9,15,CASSLTGGGGTEAFF
TRBD2,.,TRBV19,18,CASMGREGPSSGANVLTF
.,.,TRBV4-1,14,CASSLLHRNYGYTF
.,many,TRBV7-9,13,CASSIDEHQPQHF
TRBD1,.,TRBV5-8,15,CASSLTGQGFNEQFF
.,many,TRBV30,13,CAWSVLSNQPQHF
.,many,TRBV5-4,13,CASSFGNSYEQYF
TRBD1,.,TRBV7-3,13,CASSSYRGHEQYF
.,.,TRBV4-1,13,CASAPQDSQPQHF
.,.,TRBV9,17,CASSVVDSGTPRNEQFF
.,many,TRBV20-1,12,CSARAPLGLEYF
.,.,TRBV18,22,CASSPTYPGTQFGISGANVLTF
.,few,TRBV5-6,20,CASSRLLRPGQILNTGELFF
.,few,TRBV6-2/TRBV6-3,13,CASSPSGYYGYTF
.,.,TRBV7-2,14,CASSPNFRAYEQYF
.,many,TRBV27,13,CASTNTGSTEAFF
TRBD2,.,TRBV19,15,CASSPLAGTGNEQFF
.,many,TRBV30,12,CAWNPVGGEQFF
.,many,TRBV7-2,13,CASSLQEQETQYF
.,many,TRBV18,16,CASSPRRGDSNQPQHF
TRBD1,few,TRBV2,17,CASKQGGSRNSNQPQHF
.,many,TRBV20-1,14,CSATGSRADDEAFF
TRBD2,many,TRBV29-1,13,CSVERGNGETQYF
.,many,TRBV27,13,CASSLIANTEAFF
.,few,TRBV10-3,14,CAIRTAPTSGGYTF
.,few,TRBV5-8,14,CASSLGTSWGEQFF
TRBD2,many,TRBV7-9,15,CASSGLGSITGELFF
.,.,TRBV29-1,13,CSGIRGAGGELFF
.,.,TRBV7-7,13,CASSLRLNTEAFF
.,many,TRBV29-1,15,CSVRRQGAEGPEAFF
.,few,TRBV29-1,14,CSSANWLGEETQYF
.,many,TRBV9,16,CASTRSGGASTDTQYF
.,once,TRBV7-7,13,CASSPGPHRGLFF
.,.,TRBV5-1,12,CASSLDRIDTCF